Listed below are T cell receptor beta chains from one sample, sequenced in a study of shared clonotypes between healthy human individuals. Repertoires were generated with immunoSEQ multiplex PCR, while TCRdb's copy carries only in-frame clones and drops some. Among 1.5 million to 2.5 million clones listed, just under 95% were seen once. The specimen sequenced was naive CD8+ T cells sorted from blood. These receptors were taken from a man younger than 35 in good health. The CDR3 runs from the conserved cysteine through the conserved F or W. A D gene is named only where the DNA matches it firmly. Size is omitted from some rows. Given values are once, few, many or a class for expanded clones.

cdr3_nt cdr3_aa d_call v_call clone_size j_call
TGTGCCAGCAGTGAAGCGGGTACGGCACACTACGAGCAGTACTTC CASSEAGTAHYEQYF - TRBV6-1 - TRBJ2-7
TGTGCCAGCAGCTTGCAGGGACGCTACGAGCAGTACTTC CASSLQGRYEQYF - TRBV7-8 - TRBJ2-7
TGTGCCAGCAGCTCCCAACAGGGACGGGATGAGCAGTTCTTC CASSSQQGRDEQFF - TRBV7-9 - TRBJ2-1
TGCGCCAGCAGCCAAGCCCACGGAATGGGAAATTCACCCCTCCACTTT CASSQAHGMGNSPLHF - TRBV4-1 - TRBJ1-6
TGTGCCAGCAGTTTTCGGAATCAGCCCCAGCATTTT CASSFRNQPQHF - TRBV28 - TRBJ1-5
TGTGCCAGCAGCTTAAGGACTCCCGGGACTTTCGACTACACAGATACGCAGTATTTT CASSLRTPGTFDYTDTQYF - TRBV7-6 - TRBJ2-3
TGTGCCAGCAGGCCCCACCCAGGCTACAATGAGCAGTTCTTC CASRPHPGYNEQFF - TRBV6-6 - TRBJ2-1
TGCAGCGTCTCCTCGGGACTAGATTTCCAGTACTTC CSVSSGLDFQYF TRBD2 TRBV29-1 - TRBJ2-5
TGTGCCAGCAGCACAGGGACAGGGGCTTCACCCCTCCACTTT CASSTGTGASPLHF TRBD1 TRBV9 - TRBJ1-6
TGTGCCACCAGCAGAGATCCGCGGGACTCAGGATACACTGAAGCTTTCTTT CATSRDPRDSGYTEAFF - TRBV15 - TRBJ1-1
TGTGCCTGGAGTAATCTACGAGGAGGGTATTCAGGCTATGGCTACACCTTC CAWSNLRGGYSGYGYTF - TRBV30 - TRBJ1-2
TGTGCCAGTAGTATGGTTGGAGGGGGCAATGGCTACACCTTC CASSMVGGGNGYTF TRBD1 TRBV19 - TRBJ1-2
TGTGCCAGCAGCTCGTCCGTGTGGGGACAGAACTATGGCTACACCTTC CASSSSVWGQNYGYTF TRBD1 TRBV7-9 - TRBJ1-2
TGTGCCTGGGATACAGGGTCCCGCACTGAAGCTTTCTTT CAWDTGSRTEAFF - TRBV30 - TRBJ1-1
TGCGCCACCGACCGGGACAGAGAAGAGCAGTACTTC CATDRDREEQYF TRBD1 TRBV10-1 - TRBJ2-7
TGCGCCAGCAGCCAAGAGCCCAGGAGCTCCTACGAGCAGTACTTC CASSQEPRSSYEQYF - TRBV4-1 - TRBJ2-7
TGTGCCAGCAGCCGGGTCGGCTCTGGAAACACCATATATTTT CASSRVGSGNTIYF - TRBV7-8 once TRBJ1-3
TGTGCCAGCAGACCCCCGCGGGGGGGACCGGCCGAGCAGTACTTC CASRPPRGGPAEQYF TRBD2 TRBV6-1 - TRBJ2-7
TGTGCCAGCAGCGGGACGGGGAGCGGGGGAACTAGCACAGATACGCAGTATTTT CASSGTGSGGTSTDTQYF TRBD2 TRBV5-4 once TRBJ2-3
TGTGCCAGCAGCGTAACTAGTCCCAATGAGCAGTTCTTC CASSVTSPNEQFF - TRBV9 - TRBJ2-1
TGTGCCAGCAGCCACCCCGGGACAGGGAATCAGCCCCAGCATTTT CASSHPGTGNQPQHF TRBD1 TRBV5-8 - TRBJ1-5
TGTGCCAGCAGCGTAGAGGGGACGCTTAATTCACCCCTCCACTTT CASSVEGTLNSPLHF - TRBV9 - TRBJ1-6
TGTGCCAGCAGCCTTAGGGGGGTAGGGGTCTATGGCTACACCTTC CASSLRGVGVYGYTF - TRBV27 - TRBJ1-2
TGTGCCAGCACTCTGAGGGGGGAAAAACTGTTTTTT CASTLRGEKLFF - TRBV28 - TRBJ1-4
TGCGCCAGCAGCCAAGACCAGGGTTTGGGCGAGCAGTACTTC CASSQDQGLGEQYF - TRBV4-1 - TRBJ2-7
TGTGCCAGCAGTTTCGGGGTTTCGGGCTATGGCTACACCTTC CASSFGVSGYGYTF - TRBV28 - TRBJ1-2
TGTGCCAGCAATGCCGGGGGGTTCTCCTACGAGCAGTACTTC CASNAGGFSYEQYF TRBD2 TRBV27 - TRBJ2-7
TGTGCCTGGAGTTGGCAAAGGGAGCTGTTTTTT CAWSWQRELFF - TRBV30 - TRBJ2-2
TGTGCCAGCAGCCAGGGGGGGGCACCCTACGAGCAGTACTTC CASSQGGAPYEQYF - TRBV13 - TRBJ2-7
TGTGCCAGTAGTAAAGATCCACAGGGAGAAGAAGTTAATAATTCACCCCTCCACTTT CASSKDPQGEEVNNSPLHF - TRBV19 - TRBJ1-6
TGTGCCAGCAGTGAGGCCTGGGACCACACTGAAGCTTTCTTT CASSEAWDHTEAFF - TRBV2 - TRBJ1-1
TGCGCCAGCAGCCAATTTGCGGGAGACGCCGGGGAGCTGTTTTTT CASSQFAGDAGELFF TRBD2 TRBV4-3 - TRBJ2-2
TGTGCCAGTAGCACGGGGAGGCTGGATAATTCACCCCTCCACTTT CASSTGRLDNSPLHF - TRBV19 - TRBJ1-6
TGTGCTAGCAGCTTAGGGGACAGCCCCTACAATGAGCAGTTCTTC CASSLGDSPYNEQFF TRBD1 TRBV7-7 - TRBJ2-1
TGTGCCAGCAGAGAGGACGACACTGAAGCTTTCTTT CASREDDTEAFF - TRBV2 - TRBJ1-1
TGTGCCAGCAGTTACTACAACAGTGCCTACGAGCAGTACTTC CASSYYNSAYEQYF - TRBV6-5 - TRBJ2-7
TGTGCCAGCAGCCCCGGGCAGGGGGCCATTATTGAAGCTTTCTTT CASSPGQGAIIEAFF TRBD1 TRBV7-9 - TRBJ1-1
TGTGCCAGCAGGGGGTGGGGACAGGGCCATGGCTACACCTTC CASRGWGQGHGYTF TRBD1 TRBV27 - TRBJ1-2
TGTGCCAGCAGCTTCGGGGAAGGCGAGCAGTACTTC CASSFGEGEQYF - TRBV7-9 few TRBJ2-7
TGTGCCAGCAGCCAAGGAGGGCTGAACGAGCAGTACTTC CASSQGGLNEQYF - TRBV14 once TRBJ2-7